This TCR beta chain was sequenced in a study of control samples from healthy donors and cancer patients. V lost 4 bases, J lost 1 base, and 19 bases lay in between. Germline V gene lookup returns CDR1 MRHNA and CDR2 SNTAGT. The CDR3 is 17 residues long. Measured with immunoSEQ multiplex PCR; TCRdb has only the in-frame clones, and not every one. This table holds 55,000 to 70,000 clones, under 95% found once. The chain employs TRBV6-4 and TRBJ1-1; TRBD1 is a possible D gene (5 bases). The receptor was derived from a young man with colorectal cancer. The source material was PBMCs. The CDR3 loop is CASSARNYRLENTEAFF. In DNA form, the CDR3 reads TGTGCCAGCAGTGCTCGAAACTACAGGTTAGAGAACACTGAAGCTTTCTTT.